One sample yielded the 15 T cell receptor beta chains listed below, sequenced in a study of blood T cell repertoires in COVID-19. Data came from immunoSEQ multiplex PCR; TCRdb stores just in-frame clones and leaves some out. The profile shows about 250,000 clones, 75% to 90% of them singletons. Sequencing input: PBMCs or T cells enriched from blood (not recorded which). All receptors come from a middle-aged man who had recovered from COVID-19.

The chain is built from TRBV18 and TRBJ1-1; 10 nucleotides match TRBD1. Germline lookup yields CDR1 KGHSH and CDR2 LQKENI. J was trimmed by 5 bases and V by 2 bases; bases with no gene match: 8. There are 16 residues in the CDR3. CDR3 coding DNA: TGTGCCAGCTCACCAAACCCCGGGACAGGGGATACTGAAGCTTTCTTT. This sequence encodes CASSPNPGTGDTEAFF.

V gene TRBV7-3 combines with J gene TRBJ2-2; the match to TRBD1 covers 7 bases. J lost 8 bases, V lost 5 bases, and 5 bases had no gene match. The CDR3 totals 13 residues. Germline CDR1 and CDR2: SGHTA and FQGTGA. Written as DNA, the CDR3 is TGTGCCAGCAGCCTACAGGGGTCTGGGGAGCTGTTTTTT. Its protein product is CASSLQGSGELFF. Supplemented by reference TRBV7-3 and TRBJ2-2, the full variable domain reads GAGVSQTPSNKVTEKGKYVELRCDPISGHTALYWYRQSLGQGPEFLIYFQGTGAADDSGLPNDRFFAVRPEGSVSTLKIQRTERGDSAVYLCASSLQGSGELFFGEGSRLTVL.

The genes are TRBV28 and TRBJ2-1; 10 bases fit TRBD2. The CDR3 runs to 15 residues. Germline-derived CDR1 and CDR2 are MDHEN and SYDVKM. Losses at the gene ends were 6 bases for V and 8 bases for J; bases not matched to a gene: 10. The CDR3 DNA is TGTGCCAGCAGAACTGTGGCTAGCGGGAGTCATGAGCAGTTCTTC. Its protein product is CASRTVASGSHEQFF.

The gene calls are TRBV14 and TRBJ1-1; 7 bases fit TRBD1. The CDR3 has 14 amino acids. Looked up from germline, CDR1 is SGHDN and CDR2 is FVKESK. V trimming: 0 bases; J trimming: 10 bases; junction bases outside the gene matches: 8. The CDR3 is CASSQDGTDPGAFF. DNA for the CDR3: TGTGCCAGCAGCCAAGACGGGACAGACCCTGGAGCTTTCTTT.

V usage is TRBV7-9 and J usage is TRBJ1-6; no firm D call. CDR1 SEHNR and CDR2 FQNEAQ come from the germline V gene (reference sequence). This CDR3 spans 12 amino acids. Trimming removed 5 bases from V and 10 bases from J, with 9 bases in between. CDR3 sequence: CASSPPFSPLHF. The CDR3 nucleotides are TGTGCCAGCAGCCCCCCTTTCTCACCCCTCCACTTT.

DNA for the CDR3: TGCGCCAGCAGCTGGACCCGGGGGGGACTAGAAGAGACCCAGTACTTC. This encodes CASSWTRGGLEETQYF. The genes are TRBV5-1 and TRBJ2-5; the match to TRBD2 covers 8 bases. With V trimmed by 3 bases and J by 3 bases, 10 bases remained unmatched. Germline loops: CDR1 SGHRS, CDR2 YFSETQ. The CDR3 is 16 residues long.

V usage is TRBV2 and J usage is TRBJ2-7, with TRBD1 matching over 8 bases. Germline values: CDR1 SNHLY, CDR2 FYNNEI. The CDR3 runs 16 residues. The J segment lost 6 bases and the V segment lost 10 bases, leaving 20 bases of the junction unmatched. The CDR3 region has the DNA TGTGCCACCGCCGCTGTGACAGGGGTGGGACTTAGCGAGCAGTACTTC. Its translation: CATAAVTGVGLSEQYF.

This clone appeared a single time. The V call is TRBV7-9, the J call TRBJ2-7; D unclear. The CDR3 has 16 amino acids. Germline assignment: CDR1 SEHNR and CDR2 FQNEAQ (reference sequence). Trimming left V 1 base short and J 3 bases short, with 16 bases between. CDR3 sequence reads: CASSLGSREIIYEQYF. The CDR3 DNA reads as TGTGCCAGCAGCTTAGGTAGCCGAGAGATAATCTACGAGCAGTACTTC.

This sequence joins TRBV6-9 and TRBJ2-2; 11 nucleotides match TRBD2. Trimming at V came to 4 bases and at J to 6 bases, leaving 13 bases not matched to a gene. The CDR3 spans 18 residues. Looked up from germline, CDR1 is MNHGY and CDR2 is SVAAGI. CDR3 DNA sequence: TGTGCCAGCAGTTCTGTAGCGGGAGGGCCTTTTTCGCCCGGGGAGCTGTTTTTT. It encodes CASSSVAGGPFSPGELFF.

This sequence joins TRBV27 and TRBJ1-2; tentatively, D is TRBD1 (5 bases). CDR3 length equals 13 residues. The germline V gene encodes CDR1 MNHEY and CDR2 SMNVEV (reference sequence). Trimming removed 8 bases from V and 4 bases from J, with 14 bases in between. The CDR3 DNA reads TGTGCCAGCCGGGGGACCGGATTCTATGGCTACACCTTC. Translating gives CASRGTGFYGYTF.

The CDR3 DNA reads as TGTGCCAGCAGCTATGGACAGGGAACCTACGAGCAGTACTTC. It is translated as CASSYGQGTYEQYF. The chain joins TRBV5-5 to TRBJ2-7, with 8 bases lining up with TRBD1. Germline V gives CDR1 SGHKS, CDR2 YYEKEE (reference sequence). V dropped 3 bases and J dropped 2; count of bases not matched to a gene: 4. The CDR3 runs 14 residues.

V and J are TRBV9 and TRBJ2-7; tentative D call: TRBD2 (6 bases). Per the germline V gene, CDR1 is SGDLS and CDR2 is YYNGEE. The CDR3 covers 17 residues. V was shortened by 0 bases and J by 4 bases, with 20 bases between the two germline ends. CDR3 in DNA: TGTGCCAGCAGCGTAGAGGGCTTTTCGGGAGTAGGGTACGAGCAGTACTTC. This translates into CASSVEGFSGVGYEQYF.

In regard to this clone: Relative to the germline gene, one junction end is altered; a read error may explain this. The CDR3 nucleotides are TGTGCCAGCAGTTTTCAGGGGTTTCTGCACTTC. Amino acid sequence: CASSFQGFLHF. The genes are TRBV28 and TRBJ2-7; D is perhaps TRBD1 (6 bases). The CDR3 consists of 11 residues. In germline, CDR1 is MDHEN, CDR2 SYDVKM.

The chain uses TRBV30 and TRBJ1-2; 9 bases map to TRBD1. This CDR3 has 14 amino acids. Germline V gene data show CDR1 as GTSNPN and CDR2 as SVGIG (reference sequence). V was pared by 3 bases and J by 8 bases, with 10 bases of the junction left unmatched. The CDR3 region is CAWSIQGAGGGYTF. CDR3 nucleotide sequence: TGTGCCTGGAGCATACAGGGGGCGGGTGGCGGCTACACCTTC.

The rearrangement links TRBV7-8 to TRBJ2-7; the match to TRBD1 covers 11 bases. The junction had 7 bases not matched to a gene; V was cut back by 5 bases and J by 7 bases. The CDR3 is made up of 14 amino acids. From germline, CDR1 is SGHVS and CDR2 FQNEAQ. The CDR3 nucleotides read TGTGCCAGCAGCCAGAGGACAGGGGGCAATGAGCAGTACTTC. It codes for CASSQRTGGNEQYF.